This T cell receptor beta chain was identified in a study of T-cell reconstitution after alpha-beta-depleted transplantation in children. Study findings and constraints: One year post-transplant, T-cell counts and diversity were largely derived from T cells produced anew. Surviving thymic progenitors and recipient T cells were the source of high TCRbeta diversity at day 60 in some patients. About two months after transplant, alpha-beta T cells reportedly came from several hundred expanded graft clones.

This clonotype was seen at least ten times. Antigen: not known. During its preparation, the TCRbeta library received unique molecular identifiers. TCRdb redid the calling of the PCR reads with MiXCR, one entry per CDR3 protein. This sample has approximately 290,000 distinct CDR3 sequences, with about 9.9% found just once. The CDR3 consists of 11 residues. Between the trimmed V and J ends, which lost 0 bases and 9 bases, there was a span of 4 bases. Germline-derived CDR1 and CDR2 are LGHDT and YNNKEL (reference sequence). This rearrangement joins TRBV3-1 to TRBJ2-3; D is unresolved. Source: peripheral blood, taken 180 days after TCRalphabeta/CD19-depleted stem cell transplant. The TCR sequence derives from a male patient aged 2 to 9 who had a stem cell transplant for chronic granulomatous disease, so the T cells may come from the graft donor. The CDR3, as DNA: TGTGCCAGCAGCCAAGACCAGACGCAGTATTTT. Translation gives CASSQDQTQYF.